This is a list of T cell receptor beta chains from one sample in a study of cytomegalovirus exposure and HLA in healthy donors. The protocol was immunoSEQ multiplex PCR, while the TCRdb copy is restricted to in-frame clones and leaves out a portion. The data contain 330,000 or so clones, about nine tenths of them singletons. The sample comprised PBMCs. These receptors originate from a woman under 30 in good health and CMV-seronegative. CDR3s include the opening cysteine and the closing phenylalanine or tryptophan. The D gene is left open where the match is weak. Some rows mark clone size as missing; the rest say once, few, many or name a class of expanded clone.

V,D,size,J,CDR3,DNA
TRBV6-5,-,-,TRBJ2-3,CASYPRADTQYF,TGTGCCAGCTACCCTCGCGCAGATACGCAGTATTTT
TRBV7-9,-,-,TRBJ1-4,CASSGRVNEKLFF,TGTGCCAGCAGCGGGAGAGTTAATGAAAAACTGTTTTTT
TRBV5-1,TRBD2,-,TRBJ2-1,CASSRTSGNLNEQFF,TGCGCCAGCAGTCGGACTAGCGGGAATTTAAATGAGCAGTTCTTC
TRBV18,-,few,TRBJ2-7,CASSPRSLVYEQYF,TGTGCCAGCTCACCACGAAGCCTCGTCTACGAGCAGTACTTC
TRBV7-9,TRBD1,-,TRBJ2-7,CASSSPGQGSEQYF,TGTGCCAGCAGCTCCCCGGGACAGGGTTCCGAGCAGTACTTC
TRBV28,TRBD1,-,TRBJ2-7,CASSLTGSSYEQYF,TGTGCCAGCAGTTTGACAGGGAGCTCCTACGAGCAGTACTTC
TRBV15,-,-,TRBJ2-1,CATSRDRAGQQFF,TGTGCCACCAGCAGAGATAGGGCAGGGCAGCAGTTCTTC
TRBV6-5,TRBD1,-,TRBJ2-2,CASSYSRDRLAELFF,TGTGCCAGCAGTTACTCCCGGGACAGGCTAGCGGAGCTGTTTTTT
TRBV29-1,TRBD2,once,TRBJ2-1,CSVEIAGGLNEQFF,TGCAGCGTTGAAATCGCGGGAGGGCTAAATGAGCAGTTCTTC
TRBV4-3,TRBD1,-,TRBJ1-2,CASSQEWVGQGRYGYTF,TGCGCCAGCAGCCAAGAATGGGTTGGACAGGGTCGGTACGGCTACACCTTC
TRBV27,TRBD1,-,TRBJ1-1,CASTRTGMVGFDTEAFF,TGTGCCAGCACCCGGACAGGGATGGTTGGGTTTGACACTGAAGCTTTCTTT
TRBV6-5,-,-,TRBJ1-2,CATIPYGGDGYTF,TGTGCCACCATCCCTTACGGGGGGGATGGCTACACCTTC
TRBV27,TRBD2,-,TRBJ2-1,CASSPSGEGYNEQFF,TGTGCCAGCAGCCCGAGCGGGGAAGGATACAATGAGCAGTTCTTC
TRBV21-1,-,-,TRBJ2-3,CASAWRQGPGLNDTQYF,TGTGCCAGCGCCTGGAGACAGGGGCCGGGACTTAACGATACGCAGTATTTT
TRBV4-1,TRBD2,once,TRBJ2-7,CASSQDPPSGSREQYF,TGCGCCAGCAGCCAAGACCCCCCTAGCGGGAGCAGGGAGCAGTACTTC
TRBV2,-,-,TRBJ2-7,CASFRKTYEQYF,TGTGCCAGCTTCAGAAAAACCTACGAGCAGTACTTC
TRBV7-3,TRBD1,-,TRBJ1-2,CASSSAGDRPSF,TGTGCCAGCAGCAGCGCCGGGGACAGGCCTTCCTTC
TRBV27,-,-,TRBJ1-2,CATPPENYGYTF,TGTGCCACCCCCCCGGAGAACTATGGCTACACCTTC